The 8 T cell receptor beta chains listed next were all sequenced from one sample in a study of blood T cell repertoires in COVID-19. This table comes from immunoSEQ multiplex PCR, and its TCRdb copy is limited to in-frame clones, with some not included. The table shows roughly 190,000 clones, with approximately 80% occurring only once. Sequencing was carried out using peripheral blood. Receptors originate from a woman aged 45-60 years with active or convalescent COVID-19.

This rearrangement joins TRBV5-1 to TRBJ1-2; 8 bases agree with TRBD1. Germline CDR1 reads SGHRS; CDR2 reads YFSETQ. This CDR3 comprises 13 residues. Trimming at V came to 5 bases and at J to 3 bases, leaving 3 bases not matched to a gene. The CDR3 is CASRPTGDYGYTF. CDR3 DNA sequence: TGCGCCAGCAGGCCGACAGGGGACTATGGCTACACCTTC.

This clone was seen once. The chain employs TRBV27 and TRBJ2-1, with a possible D match to TRBD1 (5 bases). Trimming removed 4 bases from V and 0 bases from J, with 7 bases in between. Germline V lookup: CDR1 MNHEY, CDR2 SMNVEV (reference sequence). CDR3 length equals 14 residues. DNA of the CDR3: TGTGCCAGCAGTTACCAGGGCTCCTACAATGAGCAGTTCTTC. It is translated as CASSYQGSYNEQFF.

This clone was counted many times. This chain links TRBV5-4 with TRBJ2-3, with D perhaps matching TRBD1 (6 bases). The germline V gene encodes CDR1 SGHNT and CDR2 YYREEE (reference sequence). The CDR3 spans 16 residues. Trimming cost V 3 bases and J 4 bases, with 18 bases left between them. Written as DNA, the CDR3 is TGTGCCAGCAGCTCCTCCGGGCCGAGGGGGTCAGATACGCAGTATTTT. Translated, it gives CASSSSGPRGSDTQYF. Full variable domain (missing parts from reference TRBV5-4 and TRBJ2-3): ETGVTQSPTHLIKTRGQQVTLRCSSQSGHNTVSWYQQALGQGPQFIFQYYREEENGRGNFPPRFSGLQFPNYSSELNVNALELDDSALYLCASSSSGPRGSDTQYFGPGTRLTVL.

This chain connects TRBV7-3 to TRBJ1-4; D is ambiguous. The CDR3 has 17 residues. Germline loops: CDR1 SGHTA, CDR2 FQGTGA. Trimming removed 5 bases from V and 0 bases from J, with 16 bases in between. CDR3 region: CASSPRFRSATNEKLFF. CDR3 sequence (DNA): TGTGCCAGCAGCCCCCGATTTCGTTCAGCAACTAATGAAAAACTGTTTTTT.

The chain uses TRBV6-5 and TRBJ1-2; D is uncertain. This CDR3 is built from 12 residues. Trimming pared 4 bases from V and 14 bases from J, leaving 17 bases between. CDR1 and CDR2 from the germline V gene are MNHEY and SVGAGI. CDR3 loop: CASSSGPEVSTF. CDR3 DNA sequence: TGTGCCAGCAGTTCCGGGCCGGAGGTTTCAACCTTC.

The chain links TRBV24-1 to TRBJ1-5; TRBD1 matches at 7 bases. From germline, CDR1 is KGHDR and CDR2 SFDVKD. The CDR3 consists of 16 residues. V shed 4 bases and J 4 bases; nucleotides not matched to a gene: 9. As DNA, the CDR3 is TGTGCCACCAGTGAAGGGGGCAGGGGTGGAAATCAGCCCCAGCATTTT. Translating gives CATSEGGRGGNQPQHF.

This clone was found once. The V gene is TRBV5-1, the J gene TRBJ2-1, with TRBD2 matching over 10 bases. The CDR3 runs 16 residues. Germline values: CDR1 SGHRS, CDR2 YFSETQ. V shed 5 bases, J shed 6 bases, and the junction held 11 bases outside the gene matches. CDR3: CASSDVPAGGINEQFF. CDR3 coding DNA: TGCGCCAGCAGTGACGTCCCAGCGGGGGGGATCAATGAGCAGTTCTTC.

The sample holds one count of this clone. Other DNA sequences from this sample encode an identical CDR3 as well. The chain is built from TRBV7-9 and TRBJ1-1; D not resolved. V was clipped by 5 bases and J by 1 base, with 8 bases between them. Germline V gene data show CDR1 as SEHNR and CDR2 as FQNEAQ (reference sequence). The CDR3 is made up of 13 amino acids. The CDR3 DNA is TGTGCCAGCAGCCCGACACAGAACACTGAAGCTTTCTTT. Encoded protein: CASSPTQNTEAFF.